This record looks at one T cell receptor (beta chain) sequence and its context. The entry originates in a study of blood T cell repertoires in COVID-19. Overall study context: There were acute and convalescent COVID-19 samples, and they came from the United States, Italy and Spain. PBMCs, B-cell-depleted T cells, or T cells were the source of the cDNA or gDNA that made up the material.

Germline V lookup: CDR1 MNHEY, CDR2 SVGEGT. V was cut by 0 bases and J by 15 bases, with 12 bases left in between. There are 12 residues in the CDR3. In the source study's methods: Nucleated cell number was recorded as an estimate derived from reference gene primer amplification. Produced via immunoSEQ multiplex PCR; TCRdb's table is partial and in-frame only. V and J calls and clone size are as listed in that table; D and trimming were resolved from the DNA. Among 80,000 to 100,000 clones, 81% were seen once, and the ten largest hold less than 4.5%. The specimen was peripheral blood. The chain uses TRBV6-2 or TRBV6-3 and TRBJ2-1; D is ambiguous. This sequence was found in a man aged 55 to 69 with acute or convalescent COVID-19. In DNA, the CDR3 is TGTGCCAGCAGTTACTCGTCCCTCACGAGGTTCTTC. Translating it yields CASSYSSLTRFF.